These T cell receptor beta chains were read from a single sample in a study of CD8+ T cells in alopecia areata. Sequencing was performed with immunoSEQ multiplex PCR; in TCRdb, only in-frame clones are kept and a portion is missing. This table holds 180,000 or so clones, about 63% found once. The material sequenced was CD4+ T cells sorted from blood, taken at week 0. These receptors were obtained from a human donor with alopecia areata. The CDR3 runs from the conserved cysteine through the conserved F or W. A D gene is named only where the DNA matches it firmly. Expanded clones get a size class; other rows say once, few or many, or leave the size out.

TRBJ1-2 | NA | TRBV29-1 | NA | CSVEEVQGYGYTF | TGCAGCGTTGAAGAAGTGCAGGGGTATGGCTACACCTTC
TRBJ1-6 | NA | TRBV6-5 | TRBD1 | CASSRPGQGPLHF | TGTGCCAGCAGCCGACCGGGACAGGGACCCCTCCACTTT
TRBJ2-7 | NA | TRBV29-1 | NA | CSVAANSYEQYF | TGCAGCGTTGCGGCAAACTCCTACGAGCAGTACTTC
TRBJ1-4 | few | TRBV15 | NA | CATSRVREGGEKLFF | TGTGCCACCAGCAGAGTTCGGGAAGGGGGTGAAAAACTGTTTTTT
TRBJ2-7 | NA | TRBV6-5 | TRBD1 | CASRPGQGSSYEQYF | TGTGCCAGCAGACCCGGACAGGGAAGCTCCTACGAGCAGTACTTC
TRBJ2-4 | few | TRBV15 | NA | CATSREGLGGYIQYF | TGTGCCACCAGCAGAGAGGGACTTGGAGGGTACATTCAGTACTTC
TRBJ2-4 | NA | TRBV19 | NA | CASTGKNIQYF | TGTGCCAGTACCGGCAAAAACATTCAGTACTTC
TRBJ2-7 | many | TRBV2 | TRBD2 | CASTTRTSGAYEQYF | TGTGCCAGCACGACAAGGACTAGCGGGGCCTACGAGCAGTACTTC
TRBJ2-7 | few | TRBV29-1 | TRBD1 | CSVVSGTGRDEQYF | TGCAGCGTCGTTTCCGGGACAGGGAGGGACGAGCAGTACTTC
TRBJ1-2 | NA | TRBV29-1 | TRBD1 | CSVSLLVDREGYTF | TGCAGCGTCTCCTTGCTAGTGGACAGGGAAGGCTACACCTTC
TRBJ1-5 | NA | TRBV30 | NA | CAWSVRKVGDQPQHF | TGTGCCTGGAGTGTACGCAAGGTTGGCGATCAGCCCCAGCATTTT
TRBJ1-2 | NA | TRBV29-1 | NA | CSVEESAAAYGYTF | TGCAGCGTTGAAGAATCGGCAGCTGCCTATGGCTACACCTTC
TRBJ1-5 | NA | TRBV4-3 | NA | CASSQDLQINQPQHF | TGCGCCAGCAGCCAAGATCTACAGATAAATCAGCCCCAGCATTTT
TRBJ1-6 | NA | TRBV6-5 | NA | CASSYANSPLHF | TGTGCCAGCAGTTACGCTAATTCACCCCTCCACTTT
TRBJ1-2 | NA | TRBV15 | NA | CATSSLGKPNYGYTF | TGTGCCACCAGCAGCCTCGGCAAACCTAACTATGGCTACACCTTC
TRBJ1-2 | NA | TRBV30 | TRBD1 | CAWSGQGAVGYTF | TGTGCCTGGAGTGGACAGGGGGCAGTTGGCTACACCTTC
TRBJ2-7 | NA | TRBV29-1 | TRBD1 | CSVDSQGAPYEQYF | TGCAGCGTGGACTCTCAGGGGGCGCCCTACGAGCAGTACTTC
TRBJ1-1 | NA | TRBV18 | NA | CASSPNTIRATEAFF | TGTGCCAGCTCACCCAACACAATCCGGGCAACTGAAGCTTTCTTT
TRBJ2-3 | NA | TRBV4-3 | TRBD1 | CASSPGQGADTQYF | TGCGCCAGCAGCCCGGGACAGGGTGCAGATACGCAGTATTTT
TRBJ2-4 | NA | TRBV30 | NA | CAWSSGIAKNIQYF | TGTGCCTGGAGTTCCGGGATAGCCAAAAACATTCAGTACTTC